The rows below give T cell receptor beta chains drawn from one sample of a study of siplizumab effects on memory and regulatory T cells. Data came from immunoSEQ multiplex PCR; TCRdb stores just in-frame clones and leaves some out. The repertoire holds approximately 97,000 clones, 80% to 95% seen once, with about 1.1% in the top ten. The material sequenced was CD4+ T cells sorted from blood. Receptors were obtained from a human donor in good health. The CDR3 runs from the conserved cysteine through the conserved F or W. The D gene is left open where the match is weak. Clone size, where shown, is once, few, many, or a class for clones that have expanded.

TRBJ1-1	13	TRBV18	NA	NA	CASSPDTKAEAFF	TGTGCCAGCTCACCAGACACGAAGGCTGAAGCTTTCTTT
TRBJ1-1	10	TRBV29-1	NA	NA	CSVGNTEAFF	TGCAGCGTAGGGAACACTGAAGCTTTCTTT
TRBJ1-1	15	TRBV6-5	NA	NA	CASSYSLTGGTEAFF	TGTGCCAGCAGTTACTCATTGACAGGAGGCACTGAAGCTTTCTTT
TRBJ2-7	14	TRBV28	TRBD1	NA	CASTSGQGDYEQYF	TGTGCCAGCACCTCGGGACAGGGTGACTACGAGCAGTACTTC
TRBJ2-7	12	TRBV2	TRBD1	NA	CASRGQAYEQHF	TGTGCCAGCAGAGGACAGGCCTACGAGCAGCACTTC
TRBJ1-4	13	TRBV28	TRBD1	NA	CASTRGLNEKLFF	TGTGCCAGCACCAGGGGGCTAAATGAAAAACTGTTTTTT
TRBJ2-7	13	TRBV28	TRBD1	NA	CASRPRTGWQQYF	TGTGCCAGCAGACCGAGGACAGGGTGGCAGCAGTACTTC
TRBJ2-7	16	TRBV5-6	NA	NA	CASSNLWGQFSYEQCF	TGTGCCAGCAGCAACCTTTGGGGCCAGTTTAGTTACGAGCAGTGCTTC
TRBJ2-1	17	TRBV5-1	TRBD2	once	CASRADFLAGSYNEQFF	TGCGCCAGCAGGGCGGACTTTTTAGCGGGATCCTACAATGAGCAGTTCTTC
TRBJ2-1	13	TRBV6-5	NA	once	CASSSGLGIGQFF	TGTGCCAGCAGTTCCGGTTTAGGAATAGGGCAGTTCTTC
TRBJ2-1	14	TRBV5-1	TRBD2	NA	CASSLAASGGEQFF	TGCGCCAGCAGCTTGGCAGCTAGCGGGGGAGAGCAGTTCTTC
TRBJ1-2	13	TRBV5-1	TRBD1	NA	CASSPGTDPGYTF	TGCGCCAGCAGCCCGGGGACAGATCCTGGCTACACCTTC
TRBJ1-1	14	TRBV5-1	TRBD1	NA	CASSLQGGGTEAFF	TGCGCCAGCAGCTTGCAGGGGGGGGGCACTGAAGCTTTCTTT
TRBJ2-3	15	TRBV27	TRBD1	NA	CASSFGRGRTDTQYF	TGTGCCAGCAGTTTTGGCAGGGGGCGGACAGATACGCAGTATTTT
TRBJ1-5	13	TRBV7-9	NA	NA	CASSLTGPRPQHF	TGTGCCAGCAGCTTAACAGGCCCGAGGCCCCAGCATTTT
TRBJ2-7	13	TRBV2	NA	once	CASLARGTAEQYF	TGTGCCAGCCTGGCAAGGGGGACTGCGGAGCAGTACTTC
TRBJ2-1	16	TRBV18	NA	NA	CASSPLRGTRDNEQFF	TGTGCCAGCTCACCACTCCGCGGGACCAGAGACAATGAGCAGTTCTTC
TRBJ2-7	15	TRBV6-5	NA	NA	CASSYSGRVSLEQYF	TGTGCCAGCAGTTACTCAGGCAGGGTATCTCTCGAGCAGTACTTC
TRBJ1-1	11	TRBV29-1	NA	NA	CSGDTNTEAFF	TGCAGCGGGGACACGAACACTGAAGCTTTCTTT
TRBJ1-1	16	TRBV28	NA	NA	CASSAPRGGRNTEAFF	TGTGCCAGCAGTGCCCCCCGTGGGGGAAGGAACACTGAAGCTTTCTTT
TRBJ2-6	15	TRBV30	NA	NA	CAWSGAGSGANVLTF	TGTGCCTGGAGTGGGGCGGGCTCTGGGGCCAACGTCCTGACTTTC
TRBJ1-1	12	TRBV7-8	NA	NA	CASSFSGTEAFF	TGTGCCAGCAGCTTCTCCGGGACTGAAGCTTTCTTT
TRBJ2-7	13	TRBV5-1	NA	NA	CASSLGLSDEQYF	TGCGCCAGCAGCTTGGGTCTATCGGACGAGCAGTACTTC
TRBJ1-5	14	TRBV14	NA	NA	CASSHSDSNQPQHF	TGTGCCAGCAGCCACTCCGATAGCAATCAGCCCCAGCATTTT
TRBJ1-1	14	TRBV2	NA	NA	CASSWALPNTEAFF	TGTGCCAGCAGTTGGGCCCTACCGAACACTGAAGCTTTCTTT
TRBJ1-5	13	TRBV6-5	NA	NA	CASSYSRTQPQHF	TGTGCCAGCAGTTACTCGAGAACCCAGCCCCAGCATTTT
TRBJ2-7	14	TRBV6-5	NA	NA	CASSYLGATGEQYF	TGTGCCAGCAGTTACTTGGGGGCAACGGGCGAGCAGTACTTC
TRBJ1-1	15	TRBV28	NA	few	CASSHSVVGETEAFF	TGTGCCAGCAGCCATTCAGTCGTCGGTGAAACTGAAGCTTTCTTT
TRBJ2-7	16	TRBV4-1	TRBD2	NA	CASSQLGASGIYEQYF	TGCGCCAGCAGCCAACTGGGGGCTAGCGGGATCTACGAGCAGTACTTC
TRBJ2-5	12	TRBV28	TRBD2	NA	CASSMGLANQYF	TGTGCCAGCAGCATGGGACTAGCGAACCAGTACTTC
TRBJ2-7	16	TRBV19	TRBD2	NA	CASSIVGGTSGYEQYF	TGTGCCAGTAGTATAGTTGGTGGGACTAGCGGCTACGAGCAGTACTTC
TRBJ1-1	14	TRBV4-1	TRBD1	NA	CASSQRQGNTEAFF	TGCGCCAGCAGCCAAAGACAGGGGAACACTGAAGCTTTCTTT
TRBJ2-3	15	TRBV25-1	TRBD2	NA	CASGTGTSIADTQYF	TGTGCCAGCGGGACCGGGACTAGTATTGCAGATACGCAGTATTTT
TRBJ2-2	17	TRBV5-1	TRBD2	NA	CASSLAQAGLNTGELFF	TGCGCCAGCAGCTTGGCCCAAGCGGGGTTGAACACCGGGGAGCTGTTTTTT
TRBJ2-1	15	TRBV7-6	NA	NA	CASSFWARISDEQFF	TGTGCCAGCAGTTTCTGGGCTAGAATTTCAGATGAGCAGTTCTTC
TRBJ2-1	16	TRBV7-8	TRBD2	NA	CASSLGPSGKFNEQFF	TGTGCCAGCAGCTTAGGTCCTAGCGGGAAGTTCAATGAGCAGTTCTTC
TRBJ2-1	15	TRBV28	NA	NA	CASAPGLGSYNEQFF	TGTGCCAGCGCCCCGGGGCTCGGCTCCTACAATGAGCAGTTCTTC
TRBJ2-1	15	TRBV28	NA	NA	CASSLSGRGYNEQFF	TGTGCCAGCAGTTTATCGGGGAGAGGCTACAATGAGCAGTTCTTC
TRBJ2-1	11	TRBV5-1	NA	NA	CASTLLNEQFF	TGCGCCAGCACCTTATTAAATGAGCAGTTCTTC
TRBJ1-1	12	TRBV30	NA	NA	CAWSPTGFGAFF	TGTGCCTGGAGTCCAACAGGGTTTGGGGCTTTCTTT
TRBJ2-5	14	TRBV19	NA	NA	CASSLRRGQETQYF	TGTGCCAGTAGTTTAAGAAGGGGCCAAGAGACCCAGTACTTC